The source of this T cell receptor beta chain is a study of T cells in Graves' hyperthyroidism and ophthalmopathy. General study findings and limits: Among thyroid clonotypes expanded above 0.001, most also appeared in blood.

RNA transcripts were the template for amplifying TCR beta CDR3 regions. Initially, a first-round RT-PCR of the TCR CDR3 employed the HTBI primer set. TCRdb reprocessed the multiplex PCR reads with MiXCR, giving one entry per CDR3 protein. The sample has 200,000 to 250,000 distinct CDR3 sequences, around 19% seen once. Absence of ophthalmopathy progression within 18 months defined stable Graves' hyperthyroidism. CDR1 SNHLY and CDR2 FYNNEI come from the germline V gene. The V and J ends lost 9 bases and 5 bases respectively, with 18 bases between them. The CDR3 extends over 14 amino acids. This clonotype was seen repeatedly, ten times or more. The target antigen is unknown.

The source is a middle-aged man with Graves' hyperthyroidism. The chain links TRBV2 to TRBJ2-3; D might be TRBD1 or TRBD2, each matching 7 bases. Sequenced material: blood. The CDR3: CARPGTRGGDTQYF. DNA of the CDR3: TGTGCCAGGCCCGGGACCAGGGGGGGAGATACGCAGTATTTT.